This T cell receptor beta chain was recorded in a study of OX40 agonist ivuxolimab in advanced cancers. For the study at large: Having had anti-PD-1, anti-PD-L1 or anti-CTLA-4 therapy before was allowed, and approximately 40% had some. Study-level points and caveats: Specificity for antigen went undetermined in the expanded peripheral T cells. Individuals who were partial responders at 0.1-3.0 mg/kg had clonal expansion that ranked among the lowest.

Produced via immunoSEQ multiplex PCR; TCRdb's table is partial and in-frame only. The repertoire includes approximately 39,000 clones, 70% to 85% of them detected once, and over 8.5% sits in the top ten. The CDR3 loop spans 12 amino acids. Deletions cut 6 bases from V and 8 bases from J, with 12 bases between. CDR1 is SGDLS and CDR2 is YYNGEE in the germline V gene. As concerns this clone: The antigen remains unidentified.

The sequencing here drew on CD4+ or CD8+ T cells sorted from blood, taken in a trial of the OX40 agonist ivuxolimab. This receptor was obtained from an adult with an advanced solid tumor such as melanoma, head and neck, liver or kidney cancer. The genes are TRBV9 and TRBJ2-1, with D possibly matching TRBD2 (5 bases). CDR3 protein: CASTTWGDEQFF. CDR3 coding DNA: TGTGCCAGCACCACCTGGGGAGATGAGCAGTTCTTC.